This TCR beta chain is from a study of blood T cell repertoires in COVID-19. The V gene lost 3 bases and the J gene lost 0 bases, with 16 bases spanning the gap. Germline V gene lookup returns CDR1 MGHRA and CDR2 YSYEKL. This CDR3 contains 17 residues. This clone came up a few times. This table comes from immunoSEQ multiplex PCR, and its TCRdb copy is limited to in-frame clones, with some not included. This table holds a few hundred thousand clones, approximately 78% found once. The rearrangement joins TRBV4-1 to TRBJ2-3; a weak D match, TRBD2 (6 bases). This clonotype originated in a man aged 40-55 years who had recovered from COVID-19. Sample: PBMCs or T cells enriched from blood (not recorded which). The CDR3 loop is CASSHPPLGLSTDTQYF. The DNA for the CDR3 is TGCGCCAGCAGCCACCCCCCGTTGGGACTTAGCACAGATACGCAGTATTTT.